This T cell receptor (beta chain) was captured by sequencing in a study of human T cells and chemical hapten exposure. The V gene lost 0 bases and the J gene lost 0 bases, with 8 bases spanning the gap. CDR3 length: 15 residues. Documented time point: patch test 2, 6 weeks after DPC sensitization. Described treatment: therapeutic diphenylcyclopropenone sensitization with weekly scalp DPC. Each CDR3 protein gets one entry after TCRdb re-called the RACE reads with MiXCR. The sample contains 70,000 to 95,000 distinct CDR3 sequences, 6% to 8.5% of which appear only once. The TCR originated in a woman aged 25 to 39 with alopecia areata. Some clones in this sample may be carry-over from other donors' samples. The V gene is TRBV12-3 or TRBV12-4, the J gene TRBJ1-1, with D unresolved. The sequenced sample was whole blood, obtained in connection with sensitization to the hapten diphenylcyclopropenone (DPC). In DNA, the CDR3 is TGTGCCAGCAGTTTAGCGCTTGGCGTGAACACTGAAGCTTTCTTT. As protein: CASSLALGVNTEAFF.